The 16 T cell receptor beta chains below were found in one sample sequenced in a study of blood T cell repertoires in COVID-19 (dated by TCRdb to between 2020 and 2021). To prepare the library, the immunoSEQ multiplex PCR assay was applied. TCRdb holds this immuneACCESS table with in-frame rearrangements only. Some clones are missing; in checked studies, unresolved V genes explain under half, and the rest has no known cause. The sample profile shows about 59,000 clones; around 70% of them were found once. The ten largest make up over 11% of the sample. Sequencing was done on a sample of peripheral blood. All receptors derive from a woman in her 70s with acute or convalescent COVID-19.

The rearrangement uses TRBV5-1 and TRBJ2-1; D not resolved. CDR1 is SGHRS and CDR2 is YFSETQ in the germline V gene. This CDR3 contains 12 residues. V was pared by 2 bases and J by 5 bases, with 5 bases between. This CDR3 is CASSFSNNEQFF. CDR3 in DNA: TGCGCCAGCAGCTTCAGTAACAATGAGCAGTTCTTC. The whole variable domain, filled in from reference TRBV5-1 and TRBJ2-1, reads KAGVTQTPRYLIKTRGQQVTLSCSPISGHRSVSWYQQTPGQGLQFLFEYFSETQRNKGNFPGRFSGRQFSNSRSEMNVSTLELGDSALYLCASSFSNNEQFFGPGTRLTVL.

V and J are TRBV30 and TRBJ2-3; the D gene is possibly TRBD2 (5 bases). The CDR3 consists of 13 residues. The V and J ends lost 5 bases and 2 bases respectively, with 11 bases between them. Germline assignment: CDR1 GTSNPN and CDR2 SVGIG (reference sequence). For the CDR3, the DNA is TGTGCCTGGTCAGGACTTCACACAGATACGCAGTATTTT. Encoded protein: CAWSGLHTDTQYF.

The V gene is TRBV27, the J gene TRBJ2-3; the match to TRBD1 covers 7 bases. CDR3 length equals 16 residues. Germline CDR1 MNHEY, CDR2 SMNVEV (reference sequence). After removal of 3 bases from V and 4 bases from J, the junction contained 10 bases not matched to a gene. CDR3 nucleotide sequence: TGTGCCAGCAGTTTGAAAGGGGGCGCCGTGCCAGATACGCAGTATTTT. This sequence encodes CASSLKGGAVPDTQYF.

This chain joins TRBV19 and TRBJ1-5, with a weak D call TRBD1 (5 bases). Germline CDR1 LNHDA, CDR2 SQIVND (reference sequence). V shed 7 bases and J shed 4 bases, with 20 bases lying between them. The CDR3 runs to 16 residues. The CDR3 region is CASKGFWAGGNQPQHF. CDR3 DNA sequence: TGTGCCAGTAAGGGGTTTTGGGCCGGAGGGAATCAGCCCCAGCATTTT.

The chain combines TRBV5-1 with TRBJ2-3; a weak D match, TRBD2 (6 bases). Deletions cut 4 bases from V and 3 bases from J, with 18 bases between. This CDR3 has 16 amino acids. Germline V gene data show CDR1 as SGHRS and CDR2 as YFSETQ. The CDR3 sequence: CASSPGSEGRTDTQYF. The CDR3 coding sequence is TGCGCCAGCAGCCCCGGGAGTGAAGGGCGGACAGATACGCAGTATTTT.

The J gene is TRBJ1-6, the V gene TRBV3-1 (or the pseudogene TRBV3-2); no clear D. The CDR3 has 14 residues. V was cut by 0 bases and J by 10 bases, with 10 bases left in between. The germline gives CDR1 LGHDT, CDR2 YNNKEL (reference sequence). As DNA, the CDR3 is TGTGCCAGCAGCCAAGATTACGGAGTGTCACCCCTCCACTTT. The encoded protein is CASSQDYGVSPLHF.

V is TRBV5-6 and J is TRBJ1-1; D uncertain. The V gene lost 1 base and the J gene lost 3 bases, with 7 bases spanning the gap. The CDR3 covers 13 residues. Germline values: CDR1 SGHDT, CDR2 YYEEEE. The CDR3 sequence is CASSLTPDTEAFF. CDR3 nucleotide sequence: TGTGCCAGCAGCTTGACTCCGGACACTGAAGCTTTCTTT.

The chain carries TRBV2 and TRBJ1-2; the D gene is possibly TRBD1 (6 bases). Germline V CDR1 and CDR2: SNHLY, FYNNEI. This CDR3 contains 14 residues. V was clipped by 4 bases and J by 2 bases, with 11 bases between them. This CDR3 is CASSVRQENYGYTF. The CDR3 nucleotides are TGTGCCAGCAGTGTCCGACAGGAAAACTATGGCTACACCTTC.

V usage is TRBV7-9 and J usage is TRBJ1-5, with D perhaps matching TRBD1 (5 bases). Per the germline V gene, CDR1 is SEHNR and CDR2 is FQNEAQ (reference sequence). V was trimmed by 6 bases and J by 3 bases, leaving 9 bases between them. This CDR3 is 13 amino acids long. CDR3 coding DNA: TGTGCCAGCAGTCGGGGACTCAATCAGCCCCAGCATTTT. Its translation: CASSRGLNQPQHF. Complete variable domain (other parts from reference TRBV7-9 and TRBJ1-5): DTGVSQNPRHKITKRGQNVTFRCDPISEHNRLYWYRQTLGQGPEFLTYFQNEAQLEKSRLLSDRFSAERPKGSFSTLEIQRTEQGDSAMYLCASSRGLNQPQHFGDGTRLSIL.

The gene calls are TRBV6-5 and TRBJ2-7; D ambiguous. The CDR3 has 15 amino acids. Germline V gene lookup returns CDR1 MNHEY and CDR2 SVGAGI. V was cut by 7 bases and J by 1 base, with 17 bases left in between. The CDR3 DNA reads as TGTGCCAGCAATTCAGACATATATTTTTCCTACGAGCAGTACTTC. Its protein is CASNSDIYFSYEQYF.

The chain combines TRBV10-3 with TRBJ2-6; D gene uncertain. V gave up 6 bases and J gave up 4 bases, with 10 bases separating them. Germline-derived CDR1 and CDR2 are ENHRY and SYGVKD. The CDR3 contains 14 residues. The CDR3 protein is CAISPSSGANVLTF. The CDR3 DNA sequence: TGTGCCATCAGCCCAAGCTCCGGGGCCAACGTCCTGACTTTC.

The V and J genes are TRBV5-5 and TRBJ1-1; weak D call: TRBD1 (6 bases). CDR1 and CDR2 (germline): SGHKS, YYEKEE (reference sequence). The CDR3 runs 16 residues. The V gene lost 6 bases and the J gene lost 6 bases, with 24 bases spanning the gap. CDR3 sequence reads: CASTIQGRGGVAEAFF. For the CDR3, the DNA is TGTGCCAGCACCATTCAGGGGAGGGGTGGAGTAGCTGAAGCTTTCTTT.

This chain connects TRBV9 to TRBJ1-3, with a possible D match to TRBD1 (6 bases). Germline V lookup: CDR1 SGDLS, CDR2 YYNGEE. V dropped 4 bases and J dropped 0 bases, with 11 bases sitting between them. The CDR3 consists of 15 residues. The CDR3, as DNA: TGTGCCAGCAGCTCCCGACAGGTCTCTGGAAACACCATATATTTT. Its translation: CASSSRQVSGNTIYF.

The chain couples TRBV29-1 to TRBJ1-6; D is perhaps TRBD1 (6 bases). The CDR3 is made up of 14 amino acids. Trimming pared 4 bases from V and 9 bases from J, leaving 16 bases between. Germline V CDR1 and CDR2: SQVTM, ANQGSEA. The CDR3 here is CSVGTGLRGSPLHF. The CDR3 DNA is TGCAGCGTTGGCACAGGGCTACGGGGTTCACCCCTCCACTTT.

This rearrangement joins TRBV12-5 to TRBJ2-1; 9 bases line up with TRBD2. The length of the CDR3 is 13 residues. Germline trimming cut 8 bases from V and 9 bases from J; bases unmatched to any gene: 8. CDR1 is LGHNT and CDR2 is FRNRAP in the germline V gene. The CDR3: CASRAGGPGEQFF. The CDR3, as DNA: TGTGCTAGTCGCGCGGGGGGGCCGGGTGAGCAGTTCTTC.

The chain has TRBV24-1 and TRBJ2-2; D might be TRBD1 (6 bases). V lost 7 bases, J lost 8 bases, and 16 bases lay in between. Germline CDR1 reads KGHDR; CDR2 reads SFDVKD. The CDR3 contains 14 residues. This CDR3 is CATRDSSPGGELFF. Written as DNA, the CDR3 is TGTGCCACCAGGGACAGCAGCCCGGGGGGGGAGCTGTTTTTT.